This TCR beta chain was sequenced for a study of naive and memory T cell subsets. Overall study results and limits: This RNA-based method may be sensitive to activation-related transcript changes.

TCR cDNA received a 3' ligated oligonucleotide that carried a UMI. Adult healthy volunteers gave 2.5 ml peripheral blood for whole-blood RNA. Reverse transcription used DNase-treated unsorted total RNA, aiming for about 1 to 1000 ng. Four PCR rounds used nested alpha and beta constant region primers plus the SP2 primer. Alpha and beta constant region primers primed reverse transcription for blood and skin samples. MiXCR, run by TCRdb on the 5' RACE reads, gives a single entry per CDR3 protein. Among tens of thousands of distinct CDR3 sequences listed, around 7.3% were seen once. Germline V gene sequence: CDR1 MNHEY, CDR2 SVGEGT. The CDR3 runs 15 residues. Comments on this clonotype: Its antigen is not identified. The junction does not match germline at one end; this may be a read error.

The origin of this receptor is a male donor in good health. This chain connects TRBV6-2 or TRBV6-3 to TRBJ2-2; D is possibly TRBD1 or TRBD2 (5 bases each). The CDR3 DNA reads as TGTGCCGGCAGGGAATCAGGGCTCGGGGCCGGGGAGCTGTTTTTT. Amino acid sequence: CAGRESGLGAGELFF.